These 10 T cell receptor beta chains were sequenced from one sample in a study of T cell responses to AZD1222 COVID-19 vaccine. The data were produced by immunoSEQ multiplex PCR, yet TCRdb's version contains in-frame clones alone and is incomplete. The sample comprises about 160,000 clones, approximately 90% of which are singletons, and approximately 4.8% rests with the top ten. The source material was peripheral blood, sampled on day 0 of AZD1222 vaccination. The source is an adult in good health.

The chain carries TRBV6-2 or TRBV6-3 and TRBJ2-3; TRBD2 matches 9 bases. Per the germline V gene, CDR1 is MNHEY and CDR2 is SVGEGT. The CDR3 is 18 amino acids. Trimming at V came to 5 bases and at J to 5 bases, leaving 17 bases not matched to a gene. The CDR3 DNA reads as TGTGCCAGCAGTGGGGGATGGTTCAGGACTAGCGTTGGAGATACGCAGTATTTT. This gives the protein CASSGGWFRTSVGDTQYF.

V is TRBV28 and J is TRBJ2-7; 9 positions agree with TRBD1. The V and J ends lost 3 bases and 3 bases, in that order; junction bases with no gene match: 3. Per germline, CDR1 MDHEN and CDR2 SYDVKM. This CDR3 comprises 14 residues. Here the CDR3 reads CASSFPGQGYEQYF. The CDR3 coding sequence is TGTGCCAGCAGTTTCCCGGGACAGGGCTACGAGCAGTACTTC.

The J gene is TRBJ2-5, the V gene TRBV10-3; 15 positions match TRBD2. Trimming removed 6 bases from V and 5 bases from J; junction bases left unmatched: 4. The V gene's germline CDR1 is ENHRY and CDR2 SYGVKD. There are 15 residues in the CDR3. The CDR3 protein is CAISTGLAGGETQYF. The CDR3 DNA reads TGTGCCATCAGCACCGGACTAGCGGGAGGGGAGACCCAGTACTTC.

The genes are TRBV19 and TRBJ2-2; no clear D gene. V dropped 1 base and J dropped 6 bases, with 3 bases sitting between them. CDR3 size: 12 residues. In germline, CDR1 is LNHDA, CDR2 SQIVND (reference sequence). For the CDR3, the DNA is TGTGCCAGTAGTATAGGCTCCGGGGAGCTGTTTTTT. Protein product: CASSIGSGELFF.

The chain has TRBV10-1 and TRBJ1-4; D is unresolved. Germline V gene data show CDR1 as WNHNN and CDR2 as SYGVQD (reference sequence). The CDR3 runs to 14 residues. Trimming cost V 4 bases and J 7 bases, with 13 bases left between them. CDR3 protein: CASSAHGIGEKLFF. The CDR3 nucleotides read TGCGCCAGCAGTGCACACGGGATCGGTGAAAAACTGTTTTTT.

The CDR3 DNA is TGTGCCAGCTCGCTTAAAGAGACCCAGTACTTC. This codes for CASSLKETQYF. The rearrangement joins TRBV18 to TRBJ2-5, with D unresolved. Germline loops: CDR1 KGHSH, CDR2 LQKENI. V gave up 6 bases and J gave up 3 bases, with 5 bases separating them. There are 11 residues in the CDR3.

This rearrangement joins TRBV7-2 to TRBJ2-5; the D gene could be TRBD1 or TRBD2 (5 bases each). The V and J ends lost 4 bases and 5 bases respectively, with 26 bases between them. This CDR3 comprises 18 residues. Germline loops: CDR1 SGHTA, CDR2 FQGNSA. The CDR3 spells CASSSPPDGTGLSETQYF. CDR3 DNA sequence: TGTGCCAGCAGCTCTCCTCCTGATGGGACCGGCCTAAGCGAGACCCAGTACTTC.

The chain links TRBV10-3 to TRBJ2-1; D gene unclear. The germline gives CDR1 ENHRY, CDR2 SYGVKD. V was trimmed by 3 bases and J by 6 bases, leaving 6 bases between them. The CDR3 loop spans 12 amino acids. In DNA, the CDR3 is TGTGCCATCAGTGATGGCCCCAATGAGCAGTTCTTC. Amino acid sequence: CAISDGPNEQFF.

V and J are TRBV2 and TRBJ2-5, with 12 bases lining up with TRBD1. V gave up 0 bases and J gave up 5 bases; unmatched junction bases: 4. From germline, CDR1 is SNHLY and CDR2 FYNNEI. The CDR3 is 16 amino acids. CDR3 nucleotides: TGTGCCAGCAGTGAAGCCGGGACAGGGGGCTTGGAGACCCAGTACTTC. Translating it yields CASSEAGTGGLETQYF. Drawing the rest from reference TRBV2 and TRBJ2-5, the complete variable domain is EPEVTQTPSHQVTQMGQEVILRCVPISNHLYFYWYRQILGQKVEFLVSFYNNEISEKSEIFDDQFSVERPDGSNFTLKIRSTKLEDSAMYFCASSEAGTGGLETQYFGPGTRLLVL.

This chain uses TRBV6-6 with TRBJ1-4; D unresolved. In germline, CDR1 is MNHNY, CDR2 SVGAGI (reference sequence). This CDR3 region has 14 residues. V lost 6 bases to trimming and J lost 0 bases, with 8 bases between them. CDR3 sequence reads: CASRKEATNEKLFF. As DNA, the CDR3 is TGTGCCAGCAGAAAAGAAGCAACTAATGAAAAACTGTTTTTT.